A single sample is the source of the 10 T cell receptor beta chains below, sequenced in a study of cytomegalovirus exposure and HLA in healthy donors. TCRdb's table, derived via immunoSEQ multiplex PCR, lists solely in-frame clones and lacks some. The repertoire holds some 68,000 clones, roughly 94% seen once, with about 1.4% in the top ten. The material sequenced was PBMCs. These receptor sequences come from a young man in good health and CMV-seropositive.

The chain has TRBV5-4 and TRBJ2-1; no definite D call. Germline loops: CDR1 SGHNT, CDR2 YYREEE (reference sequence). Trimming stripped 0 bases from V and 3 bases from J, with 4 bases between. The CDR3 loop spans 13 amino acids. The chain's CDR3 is CASSLGLYNEQFF. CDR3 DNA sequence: TGTGCCAGCAGCTTGGGACTCTACAATGAGCAGTTCTTC.

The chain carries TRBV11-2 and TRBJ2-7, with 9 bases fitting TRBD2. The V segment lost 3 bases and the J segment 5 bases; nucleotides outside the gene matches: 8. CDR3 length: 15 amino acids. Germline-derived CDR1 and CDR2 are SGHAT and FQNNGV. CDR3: CASSLSSGSRDEQYF. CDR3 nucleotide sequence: TGTGCCAGCAGCTTGAGTAGCGGGAGTCGCGACGAGCAGTACTTC.

CDR3 region: CASSQSGGAPDTQYF. Written as DNA, the CDR3 is TGTGCCAGCAGTCAAAGCGGGGGGGCCCCAGATACGCAGTATTTT. The chain joins TRBV6-4 to TRBJ2-3, with 10 bases fitting TRBD2. J lost 4 bases, V lost 5 bases, and 6 bases had no gene match. CDR3 size: 15 residues. Germline V gives CDR1 MRHNA, CDR2 SNTAGT.

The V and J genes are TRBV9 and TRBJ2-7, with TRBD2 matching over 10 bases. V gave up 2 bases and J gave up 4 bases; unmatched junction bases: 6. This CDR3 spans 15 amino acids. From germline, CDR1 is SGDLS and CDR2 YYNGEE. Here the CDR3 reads CASSVFWTSGYEQYF. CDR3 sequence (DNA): TGTGCCAGCAGCGTGTTCTGGACTAGCGGATACGAGCAGTACTTC.

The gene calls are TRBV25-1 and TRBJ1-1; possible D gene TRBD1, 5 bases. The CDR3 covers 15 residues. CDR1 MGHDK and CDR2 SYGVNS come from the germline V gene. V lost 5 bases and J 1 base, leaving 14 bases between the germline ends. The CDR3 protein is CASSYRRDGNTEAFF. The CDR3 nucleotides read TGTGCCAGCAGTTACCGCAGGGATGGGAACACTGAAGCTTTCTTT.

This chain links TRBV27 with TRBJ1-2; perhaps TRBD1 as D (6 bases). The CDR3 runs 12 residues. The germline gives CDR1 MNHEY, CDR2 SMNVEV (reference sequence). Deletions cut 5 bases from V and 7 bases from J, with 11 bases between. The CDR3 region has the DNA TGTGCCAGCAGTGGCCACAGGGCTGGCTACACCTTC. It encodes CASSGHRAGYTF.

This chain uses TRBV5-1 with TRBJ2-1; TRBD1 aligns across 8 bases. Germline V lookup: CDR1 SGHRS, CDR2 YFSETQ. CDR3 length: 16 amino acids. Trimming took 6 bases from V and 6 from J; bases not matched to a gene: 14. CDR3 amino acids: CASTFGGTGPSNEQFF. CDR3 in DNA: TGCGCCAGCACCTTTGGCGGGACAGGCCCAAGCAATGAGCAGTTCTTC.

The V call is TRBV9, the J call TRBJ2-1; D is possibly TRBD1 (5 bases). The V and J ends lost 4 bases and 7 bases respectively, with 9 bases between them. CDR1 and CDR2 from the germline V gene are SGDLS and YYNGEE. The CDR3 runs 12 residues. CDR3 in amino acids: CASSPQGNEQFF. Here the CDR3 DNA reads TGTGCCAGCAGCCCCCAGGGTAATGAGCAGTTCTTC.

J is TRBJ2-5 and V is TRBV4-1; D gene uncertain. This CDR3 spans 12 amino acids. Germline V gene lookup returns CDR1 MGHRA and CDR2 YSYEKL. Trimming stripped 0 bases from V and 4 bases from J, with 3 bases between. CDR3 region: CASSQDRETQYF. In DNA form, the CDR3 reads TGCGCCAGCAGCCAAGATCGAGAGACCCAGTACTTC.

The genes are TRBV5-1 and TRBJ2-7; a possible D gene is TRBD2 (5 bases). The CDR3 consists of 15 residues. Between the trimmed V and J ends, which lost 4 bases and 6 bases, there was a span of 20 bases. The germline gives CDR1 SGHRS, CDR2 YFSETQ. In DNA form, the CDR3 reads TGCGCCAGCAGCCAAGGCGGGTCCGGGTACTCCGAGCAGTACTTC. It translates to CASSQGGSGYSEQYF.